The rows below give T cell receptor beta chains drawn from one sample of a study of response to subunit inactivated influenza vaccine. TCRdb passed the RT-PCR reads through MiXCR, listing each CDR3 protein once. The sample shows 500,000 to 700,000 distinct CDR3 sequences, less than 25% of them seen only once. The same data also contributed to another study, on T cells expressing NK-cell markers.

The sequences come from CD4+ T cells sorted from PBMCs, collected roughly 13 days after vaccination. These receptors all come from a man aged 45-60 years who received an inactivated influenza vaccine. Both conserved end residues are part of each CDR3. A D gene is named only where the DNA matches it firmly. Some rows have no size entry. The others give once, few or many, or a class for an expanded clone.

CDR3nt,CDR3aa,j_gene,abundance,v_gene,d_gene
TGTGCCAGCAGTTACTTCCTGTGGACAGGGGAGGCTGGGGCCAACGTCCTGACTTTC,CASSYFLWTGEAGANVLTF,TRBJ2-6,.,TRBV6-5,TRBD1
TGTGCCACCGCACTTGGAGGGCTGGAGACCCAGTACTTC,CATALGGLETQYF,TRBJ2-5,few,TRBV15,.
TGTGCCAGCAGACAAACGACAGGCACCTACGAGCAGTACTTC,CASRQTTGTYEQYF,TRBJ2-7,few,TRBV12-3/TRBV12-4,.
TGTGCCACCAGTGACCCTAGCGGGGGGGCCGGGAATGAGCAGTTCTTC,CATSDPSGGAGNEQFF,TRBJ2-1,.,TRBV24-1,TRBD2
TGTGCCAGCAGTTTTAGCGGGGTCACAGATACGCAGTATTTT,CASSFSGVTDTQYF,TRBJ2-3,few,TRBV27,TRBD2
TGCGCCAGCAGCTTAGGGGCGGGGGTGTCAGATACGCAGTATTTT,CASSLGAGVSDTQYF,TRBJ2-3,few,TRBV5-1,TRBD2
TGTGCCATCAGTTGGACTAGCGGGAGCCCAGGGGGCAATGAGCAGTTCTTC,CAISWTSGSPGGNEQFF,TRBJ2-1,.,TRBV10-3,TRBD2
TGTGCCAGCAGTCCCAAGACAGCCTACGAGCAGTACTTC,CASSPKTAYEQYF,TRBJ2-7,.,TRBV6-6,.
TGTGCCATCAGTGATTCACGGGAGGGCCGTCAGACCCAGTACTTC,CAISDSREGRQTQYF,TRBJ2-5,.,TRBV10-3,TRBD2
TGCAGCGTGGTCAGGGTACTGGACACTGAAGCTTTCTTT,CSVVRVLDTEAFF,TRBJ1-1,few,TRBV29-1,.
TGTGCCAGCAGCTTACGGTCAGGGGAGTACCAAGAGACCCAGTACTTC,CASSLRSGEYQETQYF,TRBJ2-5,.,TRBV7-9,.
TGTGCCAGCAGCTTAGAATTGGGGGGATACTACGAGCAGTACTTC,CASSLELGGYYEQYF,TRBJ2-7,.,TRBV7-2,.
TGTGCCAGCAGCTTAGATGGATTCACAGATACGCAGTATTTT,CASSLDGFTDTQYF,TRBJ2-3,few,TRBV7-9,.
TGTGCCAGCGCCCGTGCTACGATAGAGCAGTACTTC,CASARATIEQYF,TRBJ2-7,.,TRBV6-1,.
TGCACCGCAGGAGACAGAGATGGCTACACCTTC,CTAGDRDGYTF,TRBJ1-2,.,TRBV20-1,.
TGTGCCAGTAGTGTCCGACAGGGCTACGAGCAGTACTTC,CASSVRQGYEQYF,TRBJ2-7,few,TRBV19,TRBD1
TGTGCCAGCAGCGGAATGCGTCATGAGCAGTTCTTC,CASSGMRHEQFF,TRBJ2-1,few,TRBV14,.
TGTGCCAGCAGCTCGACAGCTAGCACAGATACGCAGTATTTT,CASSSTASTDTQYF,TRBJ2-3,few,TRBV7-9,.
TGCGCCAGCAGCCAACCGACTAGGAGAGGATTCGAGCAGTACTTC,CASSQPTRRGFEQYF,TRBJ2-7,once,TRBV4-1,.
TGTGCCACCAGCAGGGGTTCATGGACAGATACGCAGTATTTT,CATSRGSWTDTQYF,TRBJ2-3,.,TRBV15,.
TGTGCCAGCAGCGCGGGACTAGCGGGAGACGTGCAGTACTTC,CASSAGLAGDVQYF,TRBJ2-7,few,TRBV9,TRBD2
TGTGCCAGCAGTTTAGGGCGGCAGGGCACAGATACGCAGTATTTT,CASSLGRQGTDTQYF,TRBJ2-3,few,TRBV12-3/TRBV12-4,.
TGTGCCAGCAGCGGGCAGGGTATCGGGTCCTACAATGAGCAGTTCTTC,CASSGQGIGSYNEQFF,TRBJ2-1,many,TRBV5-6,.
TGCAGCGTCCTCGTCGGGAGCAATCTGCCCCAGCATTTT,CSVLVGSNLPQHF,TRBJ1-5,.,TRBV29-1,.
TGTGCCAGCAGCCTCGTCGGGGCTTTGAACACCGGGGAGCTGTTTTTT,CASSLVGALNTGELFF,TRBJ2-2,.,TRBV5-4,.
TGTGCCAGCAGGCCGGCCCTAGCGGGACACAATGAGCAGTTCTTC,CASRPALAGHNEQFF,TRBJ2-1,.,TRBV12-3/TRBV12-4,TRBD2
TGTGCCAGCAGTGGGGGACAGGCCCCAGAGACCCAGTACTTC,CASSGGQAPETQYF,TRBJ2-5,once,TRBV28,TRBD1
TGTGCCATCAGTTCGACTCGCGGGGGGTCTAATGAGCAGTTCTTC,CAISSTRGGSNEQFF,TRBJ2-1,few,TRBV10-3,TRBD2
TGCGCCAGCAGCTTGGGTGTGGAGGTGACTAATAACTACGAGCAGTACTTC,CASSLGVEVTNNYEQYF,TRBJ2-7,.,TRBV5-1,.
TGTGCCATCAGTGAGGGGCAGGGTTTAGGCGAGCAGTACTTC,CAISEGQGLGEQYF,TRBJ2-7,few,TRBV10-3,.
TGTGCCAGCAGGTCGAGGGCGGGGAACCGGAATTACAATGAGCAGTTCTTC,CASRSRAGNRNYNEQFF,TRBJ2-1,few,TRBV12-3/TRBV12-4,.
TGTGCCAGCAGCACGGCGGGGACAGGGGTCTTGGAGCAGTTCTTC,CASSTAGTGVLEQFF,TRBJ2-1,few,TRBV5-4,TRBD1
TGTGCCAGCAGCCAAGGGGCTAGCGGGGGCGGAGTCGTCCAGTACTTC,CASSQGASGGGVVQYF,TRBJ2-5,.,TRBV3-1,TRBD2
TGCGCCAGCAGCCAAGTATTCATGGGGGGACCGAACACCGGGGAGCTGTTTTTT,CASSQVFMGGPNTGELFF,TRBJ2-2,.,TRBV4-1,.
TGCGCCAGCAGCTTGGCCGGGCAGGGGGCTTACAATGAGCAGTTCTTC,CASSLAGQGAYNEQFF,TRBJ2-1,.,TRBV5-1,TRBD1
TGCAGCGCCGGGGGCTACACCTTC,CSAGGYTF,TRBJ1-2,.,TRBV29-1,.